A selection of T cell receptor beta chains follows, all from one sample in a study of cytomegalovirus exposure and HLA in healthy donors. Some clones are missing from TCRdb's copy, which holds only in-frame ones; the method was immunoSEQ multiplex PCR. The table includes roughly 56,000 clones, about 89% detected once. Source material: PBMCs. These receptors came from a man aged 18 to 29 in good health and CMV-seronegative. The CDR3 runs from the conserved cysteine through the conserved F or W. A D gene is named only where the DNA matches it firmly. For some rows the clone size is stated as once, few or many, or as a class when expanded; others skip it.

clone_size | d_call | j_call | v_call | cdr3_aa | cdr3_nt
- | - | TRBJ2-7 | TRBV2 | CASSVFREQYF | TGTGCCAGCAGTGTATTCAGGGAGCAGTACTTC
- | - | TRBJ2-5 | TRBV9 | CASSVGEGVQETQYF | TGTGCCAGCAGCGTAGGAGAAGGGGTACAAGAGACCCAGTACTTC
few | TRBD2 | TRBJ2-1 | TRBV5-1 | CASSLASGGYNEQFF | TGCGCCAGCAGCTTGGCTAGCGGGGGCTACAATGAGCAGTTCTTC
- | TRBD1 | TRBJ1-6 | TRBV30 | CAWRTGANSPLHF | TGTGCCTGGAGGACAGGGGCGAATTCACCCCTCCACTTT
- | TRBD1 | TRBJ2-2 | TRBV5-1 | CASSSSGTENTGELFF | TGCGCCAGCAGCTCCTCCGGGACAGAAAACACCGGGGAGCTGTTTTTT
- | - | TRBJ2-5 | TRBV15 | CATSSAGLGPPETQYF | TGTGCCACCAGCAGCGCTGGACTCGGACCCCCCGAGACCCAGTACTTC
- | - | TRBJ2-7 | TRBV6-1 | CASRMTGSSYEQYF | TGTGCCAGCCGGATGACAGGTAGCTCCTACGAGCAGTACTTC
- | - | TRBJ1-1 | TRBV5-1 | CASSLQGNTEAFF | TGCGCCAGCAGCTTGCAGGGAAACACTGAAGCTTTCTTT
- | TRBD1 | TRBJ1-2 | TRBV6-5 | CASRESAGGGYTF | TGTGCCAGCAGGGAATCCGCAGGGGGCGGCTACACCTTC
- | TRBD2 | TRBJ2-7 | TRBV19 | CASSGRGVTYEQYF | TGTGCCAGTAGCGGTCGGGGGGTCACCTACGAGCAGTACTTC
- | TRBD2 | TRBJ2-5 | TRBV11-2 | CASSLVEGGRETQYF | TGTGCCAGCAGCTTAGTAGAGGGCGGGAGGGAGACCCAGTACTTC
- | - | TRBJ2-5 | TRBV28 | CASKGTTGQETQYF | TGTGCCAGCAAGGGGACGACAGGTCAAGAGACCCAGTACTTC
- | - | TRBJ1-2 | TRBV7-6 | CASSFGQGYYGYTF | TGTGCCAGCAGCTTTGGGCAGGGGTACTATGGCTACACCTTC
- | - | TRBJ1-5 | TRBV6-1 | CASSRESGMNQPQHF | TGTGCCAGCAGCCGCGAGTCGGGAATGAATCAGCCCCAGCATTTT
- | - | TRBJ1-2 | TRBV28 | CASSPLEAVSYGYTF | TGTGCCAGCAGTCCCCTAGAAGCGGTTAGCTATGGCTACACCTTC
- | TRBD1 | TRBJ1-1 | TRBV6-5 | CASSSGGQGRTEAFF | TGTGCCAGCAGTTCCGGCGGACAGGGTCGCACTGAAGCTTTCTTT
- | - | TRBJ1-3 | TRBV10-3 | CAISEGGQSGNTIYF | TGTGCCATCAGTGAGGGCGGACAATCTGGAAACACCATATATTTT
- | TRBD1 | TRBJ1-2 | TRBV30 | CAWRGQGGYGYTF | TGTGCCTGGAGGGGACAGGGGGGCTATGGCTACACCTTC
- | - | TRBJ2-2 | TRBV7-8 | CASPGSNTGELFF | TGTGCCAGCCCCGGGTCGAATACCGGGGAGCTGTTTTTT
- | - | TRBJ1-5 | TRBV6-5 | CASSYSIQTNQPQHF | TGTGCCAGCAGTTACTCGATACAAACCAATCAGCCCCAGCATTTT
- | TRBD1 | TRBJ2-1 | TRBV6-5 | CASSLDRGQEQFF | TGTGCCAGCAGCTTGGACAGGGGGCAGGAGCAGTTCTTC
- | - | TRBJ1-5 | TRBV5-1 | CASRWGRMGSRSNQPQHF | TGCGCCAGCAGATGGGGCAGGATGGGCTCTCGGAGCAATCAGCCCCAGCATTTT
- | TRBD1 | TRBJ1-4 | TRBV9 | CASSPTWTGEYEKLFF | TGTGCCAGCAGCCCGACCTGGACAGGAGAGTATGAAAAACTGTTTTTT
- | TRBD2 | TRBJ2-3 | TRBV7-9 | CASRRGEGTDTQYF | TGTGCCAGCAGACGGGGGGAAGGCACAGATACGCAGTATTTT
- | - | TRBJ2-5 | TRBV11-3 | CASSLQGQETQYF | TGTGCCAGCAGCCTCCAGGGACAAGAGACCCAGTACTTC
- | - | TRBJ1-1 | TRBV21-1 | CASSHSGSSNTEAFF | TGTGCCAGCAGCCACTCAGGCTCCTCGAACACTGAAGCTTTCTTT